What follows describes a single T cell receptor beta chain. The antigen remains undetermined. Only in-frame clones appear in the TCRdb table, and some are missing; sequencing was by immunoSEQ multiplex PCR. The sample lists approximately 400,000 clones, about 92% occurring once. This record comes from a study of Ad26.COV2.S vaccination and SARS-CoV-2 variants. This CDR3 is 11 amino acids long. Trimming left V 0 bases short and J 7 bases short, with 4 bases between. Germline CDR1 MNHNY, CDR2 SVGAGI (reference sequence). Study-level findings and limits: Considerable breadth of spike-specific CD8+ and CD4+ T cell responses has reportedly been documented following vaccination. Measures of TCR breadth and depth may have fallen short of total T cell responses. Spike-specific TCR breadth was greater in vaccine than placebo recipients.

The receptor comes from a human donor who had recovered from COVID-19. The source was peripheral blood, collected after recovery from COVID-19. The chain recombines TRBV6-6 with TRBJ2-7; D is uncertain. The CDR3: CASSYSQEQYF. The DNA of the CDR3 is TGTGCCAGCAGTTACTCCCAAGAGCAGTACTTC.